These 32 T cell receptor beta chains share one sample of origin, sequenced in a study of shared clonotypes between healthy human individuals. The method was immunoSEQ multiplex PCR; TCRdb's version includes in-frame clones alone and lacks a portion of them. The table records 850,000 to 1,100,000 clones, roughly 80% of them present only once. The sample consisted of memory CD4+ T cells from PBMCs. Subset meaning: CD45RA-negative fraction. These receptors originate from a man between 18 and 29 years old in good health. Some clones in this sample may be carry-over from other donors' samples.

J is TRBJ2-7 and V is TRBV7-8; D remains ambiguous. Per the germline V gene, CDR1 is SGHVS and CDR2 is FQNEAQ. The CDR3 sequence is 12 residues long. Trimming removed 5 bases at V and 6 bases at J, with 11 bases between. The CDR3, as DNA: TGTGCCAGCAGCCCTCAAAGGGCCGAGCAGTACTTC. Translating gives CASSPQRAEQYF.

This chain joins TRBV30 and TRBJ2-1; either TRBD1 or TRBD2 may supply D (5 bases each). The germline V gene has CDR1 GTSNPN and CDR2 SVGIG (reference sequence). CDR3 length equals 15 residues. V lost 1 base and J 0 bases, leaving 10 bases between the germline ends. The CDR3 DNA reads TGTGCCTGGAGTGAGGGACGGAGCTCCTACAATGAGCAGTTCTTC. Translating it yields CAWSEGRSSYNEQFF.

This clone appeared once. This chain connects TRBV28 to TRBJ1-5, with unresolved D. V lost 6 bases and J 3 bases, leaving 12 bases between the germline ends. The CDR3 has 14 residues. CDR1 MDHEN and CDR2 SYDVKM come from the germline V gene. The CDR3: CASSVLTFNQPQHF. The DNA for the CDR3 is TGTGCCAGCAGCGTATTAACCTTCAATCAGCCCCAGCATTTT.

A few counts support this clone. The V gene is TRBV30, the J gene TRBJ2-5, with D perhaps TRBD2 (5 bases). Germline CDR1 reads GTSNPN; CDR2 reads SVGIG (reference sequence). V was shortened by 3 bases and J by 3 bases, with 17 bases between the two germline ends. The CDR3 runs 15 residues. CDR3 sequence (DNA): TGTGCCTGGAGCACGGGGTACAGCCAAAAAGAGACCCAGTACTTC. Its translation is CAWSTGYSQKETQYF.

The rearrangement uses TRBV5-1 and TRBJ1-1, with 9 bases fitting TRBD1. Germline values: CDR1 SGHRS, CDR2 YFSETQ. The CDR3 consists of 14 residues. V dropped 4 bases and J dropped 11; count of bases not matched to a gene: 12. The CDR3 coding sequence is TGCGCCAGCAGCCAAGGGACAGGGAGACTTATGGCTTTCTTT. This sequence encodes CASSQGTGRLMAFF.

Concerning this clone: A much more abundant neighbour one base away suggests this may be a read error. Other DNA sequences in the same sample also yield this CDR3. This rearrangement joins TRBV4-1 to TRBJ2-6; D possibly corresponds to TRBD1 (5 bases). The CDR3 spans 14 residues. CDR1 MGHRA and CDR2 YSYEKL come from the germline V gene. The CDR3 reads CASSQDSGANVLTF. The CDR3 nucleotides read TGCGCCAGCAGCCAAGATTCTGGGGCCAACGTCCTGACCTTC.

This chain joins TRBV7-3 and TRBJ2-3, with D perhaps being TRBD1 or TRBD2 (5 bases each). CDR1 and CDR2 from the germline V gene are SGHTA and FQGTGA. This CDR3 comprises 16 residues. Between the trimmed V and J ends, which lost 6 bases and 6 bases, there was a span of 22 bases. The CDR3 here is CASSGGRLSGTDTQYF. The CDR3, as DNA: TGTGCCAGCAGTGGGGGTAGACTCAGCGGAACGGATACGCAGTATTTT.

This clone has a handful of counts. V is TRBV19 and J is TRBJ2-1; TRBD2 might be the D (5 bases). Germline CDR1 reads LNHDA; CDR2 reads SQIVND (reference sequence). There are 14 residues in the CDR3. V lost 2 bases, J lost 7 bases, and 12 bases lay in between. CDR3 sequence (DNA): TGTGCCAGTAGTATATTCGACTATTCGAATGAGCAGTTCTTC. It encodes CASSIFDYSNEQFF.

CDR3 amino acids: CASSPDRVRTEAFF. The CDR3 nucleotides read TGTGCCAGCAGCCCGGACAGGGTTCGCACTGAAGCTTTCTTT. The V call is TRBV11-1, the J call TRBJ1-1; 8 nucleotides align to TRBD1. Unmatched junction bases numbered 6, after V lost 5 bases and J lost 4 bases. Germline CDR1 is SGHAT and CDR2 is FQDESV (reference sequence). This CDR3 is 14 amino acids long.

The rearrangement joins TRBV28 to TRBJ1-5; D may be TRBD1 (5 bases). CDR3 length: 17 amino acids. V was cut by 7 bases and J by 0 bases, with 19 bases left in between. CDR1 is MDHEN and CDR2 is SYDVKM in the germline V gene. This CDR3 reads CASIRGPITYSNQPQHF. In nucleotides, the CDR3 is TGTGCCAGCATAAGGGGCCCCATCACTTATAGCAATCAGCCCCAGCATTTT.

The chain joins TRBV7-9 to TRBJ2-3; D unclear. V was trimmed by 6 bases and J by 2 bases, leaving 6 bases between them. The CDR3 extends over 12 amino acids. Germline values: CDR1 SEHNR, CDR2 FQNEAQ (reference sequence). The chain's CDR3 is CASSPVTDTQYF. DNA of the CDR3: TGTGCCAGCAGTCCCGTCACAGATACGCAGTATTTT.

The J gene is TRBJ2-1, the V gene TRBV27; possibly TRBD1 for D (5 bases). The CDR3 length is 15 residues. V was cut by 5 bases and J by 6 bases, with 17 bases left in between. Germline V gene data show CDR1 as MNHEY and CDR2 as SMNVEV (reference sequence). CDR3 region: CASSPAGPRANEQFF. CDR3 sequence (DNA): TGTGCCAGCAGTCCCGCCGGGCCCAGGGCCAATGAGCAGTTCTTC.

This CDR3 is CASSFSGVRGDTQYF. CDR3 DNA sequence: TGCGCCAGCAGCTTCTCAGGGGTTCGGGGAGATACGCAGTATTTT. The V gene is TRBV5-1, the J gene TRBJ2-3; tentative D call: TRBD1 (6 bases). Between the trimmed V and J ends, which lost 2 bases and 5 bases, there was a span of 15 bases. CDR1 SGHRS and CDR2 YFSETQ come from the germline V gene. This CDR3 is built from 15 residues.

This chain connects TRBV19 to TRBJ2-1, with D tentatively TRBD1 or TRBD2 (5 bases each). This CDR3 is built from 15 residues. CDR1 and CDR2 (germline): LNHDA, SQIVND (reference sequence). The germline V and J ends were trimmed by 3 bases and 2 bases, with 11 bases remaining between them. The CDR3 protein is CASSMAWGTYNEQFF. CDR3 nucleotide sequence: TGTGCCAGTAGTATGGCCTGGGGGACCTACAATGAGCAGTTCTTC.

The count of this clone is one. J is TRBJ1-5 and V is TRBV19; 7 nucleotides agree with TRBD1. The V and J ends lost 5 bases and 0 bases, in that order; junction bases with no gene match: 10. The CDR3 length is 17 residues. From germline, CDR1 is LNHDA and CDR2 SQIVND (reference sequence). Here the CDR3 reads CASSHGQVSVSNQPQHF. The CDR3 DNA sequence: TGTGCCAGTAGTCACGGACAGGTATCGGTTAGCAATCAGCCCCAGCATTTT.

The V and J genes are TRBV15 and TRBJ2-3; the match to TRBD2 covers 7 bases. V gave up 0 bases and J gave up 6 bases; unmatched junction bases: 6. The CDR3 is made up of 15 amino acids. Germline V gene lookup returns CDR1 LNHNV and CDR2 YYDKDF (reference sequence). CDR3 amino acids: CATSRDGGEEDTQYF. The CDR3 DNA follows: TGTGCCACCAGCAGAGATGGGGGGGAAGAGGATACGCAGTATTTT.

The chain has TRBV7-9 and TRBJ2-1, with TRBD1 identical over 9 bases. The CDR3 is 12 residues long. The trim removed 6 bases at V and 12 bases at J, leaving 6 bases unmatched. Germline V lookup: CDR1 SEHNR, CDR2 FQNEAQ (reference sequence). The CDR3 loop is CASSTQGAVQFF. The CDR3 bases are TGTGCCAGCAGTACACAGGGGGCGGTGCAGTTCTTC.

The chain recombines TRBV11-3 with TRBJ1-1, with 9 bases aligning to TRBD1. Germline V CDR1 and CDR2: SGHNT, YENEEA. This CDR3 comprises 14 residues. After removal of 5 bases from V and 6 bases from J, the junction contained 7 bases not matched to a gene. DNA of the CDR3: TGTGCCAGCAGCCCAGGACAGGGGTTCGCTGAAGCTTTCTTT. Amino acid sequence: CASSPGQGFAEAFF. Looking up the rest from reference TRBV11-3 and TRBJ1-1 gives the full variable domain: EAGVVQSPRYKIIEKKQPVAFWCNPISGHNTLYWYLQNLGQGPELLIRYENEEAVDDSQLPKDRFSAERLKGVDSTLKIQPAELGDSAVYLCASSPGQGFAEAFFGQGTRLTVV.

The chain carries TRBV14 and TRBJ1-4; maybe TRBD1 (6 bases). V was shortened by 4 bases and J by 7 bases, with 16 bases between the two germline ends. Germline CDR1 and CDR2: SGHDN and FVKESK. The CDR3 is made up of 15 amino acids. Here the CDR3 DNA reads TGTGCCAGCAGCCCCGGGGGGGCGCGAGCTGAAAAACTGTTTTTT. Its protein product is CASSPGGARAEKLFF.

This clone was seen more than once but under ten times. The chain uses TRBV4-1 and TRBJ1-4; TRBD1 aligns across 7 bases. Germline-derived CDR1 and CDR2 are MGHRA and YSYEKL. CDR3 length equals 15 residues. J gave up 8 bases and V 5 bases, and 11 bases lay outside the gene matches. CDR3 sequence: CASSSRDRRGEKLFF. CDR3 sequence (DNA): TGCGCCAGCAGCTCCCGGGACAGAAGAGGGGAAAAACTGTTTTTT.

Concerning this clone: Different DNA sequences within this sample yield the same CDR3. The rearrangement joins TRBV7-9 to TRBJ2-6, with a weak D call TRBD2 (5 bases). The V end lost 3 bases, the J end lost 2 bases, and 5 bases lay between the germline ends. The CDR3 is 14 amino acids. CDR1 is SEHNR, CDR2 FQNEAQ, per germline (reference sequence). CDR3: CASSLGAGANVLTF. CDR3 DNA sequence: TGTGCCAGCAGCTTGGGAGCTGGGGCCAACGTCCTGACTTTC.

The V gene is TRBV25-1, the J gene TRBJ2-1; D tentatively reads TRBD1 or TRBD2 (5 bases each). In germline, CDR1 is MGHDK, CDR2 SYGVNS. V was cut by 5 bases and J by 9 bases, with 17 bases left in between. The CDR3 contains 14 residues. CDR3 coding DNA: TGTGCCAGCAGTAGGAGTGGCGAGAGGGGTGAGCAGTTCTTC. It is translated as CASSRSGERGEQFF.

The J gene is TRBJ2-7, the V gene TRBV7-8; D remains ambiguous. Trimming shortened V by 0 bases and J by 3 bases, and 9 bases separated the two germline ends. The CDR3 runs 14 residues. Germline-derived CDR1 and CDR2 are SGHVS and FQNEAQ. The CDR3: CASSLAGIRYEQYF. As DNA, the CDR3 is TGTGCCAGCAGCTTAGCGGGGATCCGCTACGAGCAGTACTTC.

This clone showed up just a few times. The chain is built from TRBV21-1 and TRBJ2-4; the tabulated D call, TRBD1, remains unverified against the DNA. TRBV21-1 is designated a pseudogene. This CDR3 region has 18 residues. The CDR3 here is CASSKKIRDRVAKNIQYF. For the CDR3, the DNA is TGTGCCAGCAGCAAAAAAATTCGGGACAGGGTAGCCAAAAACATTCAGTACTTC.

This clone was seen just once. The DNA of the CDR3 is TGTGCCAGCAGTTCCCTCCGGACAGCGTACAATCAGCCCCAGCATTTT. This gives the protein CASSSLRTAYNQPQHF. V and J are TRBV28 and TRBJ1-5, with D tentatively TRBD1 (6 bases). V lost 4 bases, J lost 3 bases, and 16 bases lay in between. CDR3 length: 16 amino acids. Germline CDR1 and CDR2: MDHEN and SYDVKM.

The genes are TRBV4-1 and TRBJ1-4; TRBD1 matches at 8 bases. Germline values: CDR1 MGHRA, CDR2 YSYEKL. Trimming took 0 bases from V and 0 from J; bases not matched to a gene: 3. The CDR3 totals 17 residues. CDR3 DNA: TGCGCCAGCAGCCAAGACAGGGGGCCGTCAACTAATGAAAAACTGTTTTTT. This translates into CASSQDRGPSTNEKLFF.

This clone turned up a few times. V gene TRBV20-1 combines with J gene TRBJ2-3; D call uncertain. This CDR3 contains 11 residues. Germline CDR1 reads DFQATT; CDR2 reads SNEGSKA (reference sequence). The V gene lost 3 bases and the J gene lost 4 bases, with 5 bases spanning the gap. CDR3 in DNA: TGCAGTGCTAGGAAGCCAGATACGCAGTATTTT. The encoded protein is CSARKPDTQYF.

V gene TRBV7-2 combines with J gene TRBJ2-4; maybe TRBD1 (6 bases). This CDR3 has 18 amino acids. Germline CDR1 SGHTA, CDR2 FQGNSA. Deletions cut 2 bases from V and 1 base from J, with 18 bases between. Here the CDR3 DNA reads TGTGCCAGCAGCTTAAGTTCAGGGGCGGTAGTGGCCAAAAACATTCAGTACTTC. This gives the protein CASSLSSGAVVAKNIQYF.

The chain combines TRBV28 with TRBJ1-2, with TRBD1 identical over 11 bases. Germline CDR1 MDHEN, CDR2 SYDVKM. The length of the CDR3 is 16 residues. The J segment lost 3 bases and the V segment lost 4 bases, leaving 7 bases of the junction unmatched. The chain's CDR3 is CASSSPWTGGDYGYTF. Written as DNA, the CDR3 is TGTGCCAGCAGTTCCCCCTGGACAGGGGGCGACTATGGCTACACCTTC.

The CDR3 sequence is CASSLSTGGGEAFF. The CDR3 nucleotides are TGTGCCAGCAGCTTAAGTACAGGGGGTGGTGAAGCTTTCTTT. The genes are TRBV5-4 and TRBJ1-1; 8 positions match TRBD1. J gave up 7 bases and V 2 bases, and 7 bases lay outside the gene matches. The germline V gene encodes CDR1 SGHNT and CDR2 YYREEE (reference sequence). The CDR3 totals 14 residues.

The chain carries TRBV28 and TRBJ2-2, with 14 positions matching TRBD2. The CDR3 is 16 amino acids. J was trimmed by 6 bases and V by 7 bases; bases with no gene match: 7. The germline CDR1 and CDR2 sequences are MDHEN and SYDVKM. The CDR3 loop is CASTVGTSGSPGELFF. CDR3 DNA sequence: TGTGCCAGCACCGTGGGGACTAGCGGGAGCCCCGGGGAGCTGTTTTTT. Filled out from reference TRBV28 and TRBJ2-2, the complete variable domain reads DVKVTQSSRYLVKRTGEKVFLECVQDMDHENMFWYRQDPGLGLRLIYFSYDVKMKEKGDIPEGYSVSREKKERFSLILESASTNQTSMYLCASTVGTSGSPGELFFGEGSRLTVL.

The CDR3 coding sequence is TGTGCCAGCAGCTTAGAATGGGTTGGAGCGGGTGAGCAGTTCTTC. This codes for CASSLEWVGAGEQFF. The gene calls are TRBV11-2 and TRBJ2-1; D might be TRBD2 (6 bases). V shed 0 bases and J shed 9 bases, with 15 bases lying between them. The CDR3 is 15 residues long. CDR1 is SGHAT, CDR2 FQNNGV, per germline.